The rows below give T cell receptor beta chains drawn from one sample of a study of blood T cell repertoires in COVID-19. Libraries were prepared by immunoSEQ multiplex PCR; TCRdb keeps only in-frame clonotypes and omits some of them. Found here are about 120,000 clones, approximately 82% of them singletons; the top ten hold around 2%. Sequenced sample: peripheral blood. Receptors originate from a man aged 25-45 years with acute or convalescent COVID-19. Both conserved end residues are part of each CDR3. A D gene is named only where the DNA matches it firmly. Expanded clones are given a class, and other clones once, few, many or no size at all.

cdr3_nt cdr3_aa v_call d_call clone_size j_call cdr3_length
TGTGCCAGCAGCCCTAGCACAGATACGCAGTATTTT CASSPSTDTQYF TRBV11-2 - - TRBJ2-3 12
TGTGCCTGGAGTGTTGGGGGACAGCTTCGCTATGGCTACACCTTC CAWSVGGQLRYGYTF TRBV30 TRBD1 - TRBJ1-2 15
TGTGCCAGCAGCCCCGAGAGGGTTGACTCACCCCTCCACTTT CASSPERVDSPLHF TRBV6-5 - - TRBJ1-6 14
TGTGCCAGCAGCTTAGGGGTGGCCGGGGTTGCGCAGTATTTT CASSLGVAGVAQYF TRBV11-2 - - TRBJ2-3 14
TGTGCCAGCAGCTTAGCGGGTGGACTGCTCTACGAGCAGTACTTC CASSLAGGLLYEQYF TRBV11-1 - - TRBJ2-7 15
TGTGCCTGGAGTGTAGAGGAGGGTTTGAATGAGCAGTTCTTC CAWSVEEGLNEQFF TRBV30 - - TRBJ2-1 14
TGTGCCTGGAGTGCCGTTGCGGGGCAAGAGACCCAGTACTTC CAWSAVAGQETQYF TRBV30 - - TRBJ2-5 14
TGCGCCAGCAGCCAATCCCCAGGGCTCCAGAACACCGGGGAGCTGTTTTTT CASSQSPGLQNTGELFF TRBV4-1 - - TRBJ2-2 17
TGTGCCAGCAACGGCGGGGTCACTGAAGCTTTCTTT CASNGGVTEAFF TRBV25-1 - - TRBJ1-1 12
TGTGCCAGCAGCTTTCCGGACAGTACCAACTATGGCTACACCTTC CASSFPDSTNYGYTF TRBV5-4 - - TRBJ1-2 15
TGTGCCAGCAGTCCGGGACAGGGGGCTTCACCCCTCCACTTT CASSPGQGASPLHF TRBV27 TRBD1 - TRBJ1-6 14
TGTGCCAGCAGTGAAGACGGGGGGTCTGGAAACACCATATATTTT CASSEDGGSGNTIYF TRBV6-1 - few TRBJ1-3 15
TGTGCCAGCAGAGACACCCCTAACTATGGCTACACCTTC CASRDTPNYGYTF TRBV2 - few TRBJ1-2 13
TGTGCCAGCAGTTTGGCAGGTGGCGGCTACACCTTC CASSLAGGGYTF TRBV12-3/TRBV12-4 - - TRBJ1-2 12
TGTGCCAGCACCTCCGGGACTTCCTTCTACAATGAGCAGTTCTTC CASTSGTSFYNEQFF TRBV11-2 - - TRBJ2-1 15
TGTGCCAGCAGCCCGCAGGGGGCAGGGCAAGAGACCCAGTACTTC CASSPQGAGQETQYF TRBV7-3 TRBD1 - TRBJ2-5 15
TGTGCCAGCAGCCCACTAGCGGGGGGGCTCGACAATGAGCAGTTCTTC CASSPLAGGLDNEQFF TRBV5-8 TRBD2 few TRBJ2-1 16
TGTGCCAGCAGCCGCACAGGGGGCTCTAACTATGGCTACACCTTC CASSRTGGSNYGYTF TRBV6-5 TRBD1 - TRBJ1-2 15
TGCGCCAGCAGCCAAAACACAGGGGAAAAGGGGGAGCTGTTTTTT CASSQNTGEKGELFF TRBV4-3 TRBD1 once TRBJ2-2 15
TGTGCCAGCAGTTACAGGGGACTAGGAAGACGCTCCTACGAGCAGTACTTC CASSYRGLGRRSYEQYF TRBV6-2/TRBV6-3 TRBD2 - TRBJ2-7 17
TGTGCCAGCAGCCGGGACAGAAATGAAAAACTGTTTTTT CASSRDRNEKLFF TRBV6-5 TRBD1 - TRBJ1-4 13
TGTGCCAGCAGCCCTGGGACAGGGAGAGGAGAAAAACTGTTTTTT CASSPGTGRGEKLFF TRBV27 TRBD1 - TRBJ1-4 15
TGTGCCAGCAGCGCGGAGAACCAAGAGACCCAGTACTTC CASSAENQETQYF TRBV9 - - TRBJ2-5 13
TGTGCCAGCAGCCCCTCTAGCGCACGAGGCACCGGGGAGCTGTTTTTT CASSPSSARGTGELFF TRBV11-2 - - TRBJ2-2 16
TGTGCCGCAAACGGTCGGGAAGGCTATGGCTACACCTTC CAANGREGYGYTF TRBV19 - - TRBJ1-2 13
TGTGCCAGCAAAAAGGGACAGAGGAACACTGAAGCTTTCTTT CASKKGQRNTEAFF TRBV2 TRBD1 few TRBJ1-1 14
TGTGCCAGTCAGACAGGGGCCTACGAGCAGTACTTC CASQTGAYEQYF TRBV25-1 TRBD1 - TRBJ2-7 12
TGTGCCAGCAGCTTACCGGGGGCCAAAAACATTCAGTACTTC CASSLPGAKNIQYF TRBV7-9 - - TRBJ2-4 14